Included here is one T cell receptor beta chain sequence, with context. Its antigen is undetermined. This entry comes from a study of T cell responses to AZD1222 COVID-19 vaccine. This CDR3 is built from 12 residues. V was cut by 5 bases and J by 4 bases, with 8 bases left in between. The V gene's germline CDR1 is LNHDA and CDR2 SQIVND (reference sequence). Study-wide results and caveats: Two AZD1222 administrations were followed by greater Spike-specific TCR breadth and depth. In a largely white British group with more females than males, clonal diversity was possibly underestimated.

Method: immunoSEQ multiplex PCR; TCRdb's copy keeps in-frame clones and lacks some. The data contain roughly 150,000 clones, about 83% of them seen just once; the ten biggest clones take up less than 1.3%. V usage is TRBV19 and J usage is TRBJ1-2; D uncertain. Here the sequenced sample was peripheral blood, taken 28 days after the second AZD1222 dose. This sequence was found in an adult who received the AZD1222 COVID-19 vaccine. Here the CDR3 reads CASSPQSYGYTF. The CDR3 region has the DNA TGTGCCAGTAGTCCCCAGTCCTATGGCTACACCTTC.